The next 22 T cell receptor beta chains were all read from a single sample in a study of early T cells in non-severe SARS-CoV-2 infection (dated by TCRdb to the early 2020s). The library was built by means of 5' RACE. The sample was run on a NextSeq 500. TCRdb applied fastp at Q25 and MiXCR to the public reads, then kept only in-frame beta chains. Rows matching on CDR3 protein sequence are summarized as one entry with the most common DNA and genes. Recorded for this sample are about 80,000 distinct CDR3 sequences; approximately 15% of them occurred a single time. 2.9% of the sample lies in the top ten. Sequences were obtained from whole blood. These receptor sequences come from an adult who was a healthcare worker with PCR-confirmed SARS-CoV-2 infection or an uninfected control (not recorded which).

This clonotype was seen only a few times. The CDR3 DNA sequence: TGCGCCAGCAGCTCATCTGTCCGGGGCGGCAGCTATGGCTACACCTTC. It yields the protein CASSSSVRGGSYGYTF. The chain uses TRBV5-1 and TRBJ1-2, with D possibly being TRBD1 (5 bases). V was clipped by 3 bases and J by 4 bases, with 19 bases between them. Germline V CDR1 and CDR2: SGHRS, YFSETQ. The CDR3 is made up of 16 amino acids.

This clonotype was seen only a few times. CDR3 bases: TGCAGCGTTGAGGGGGGAATCGGCCTAGCCAAAAACATTCAGTACTTC. The encoded protein is CSVEGGIGLAKNIQYF. The J gene is TRBJ2-4, the V gene TRBV29-1; weak D call: TRBD2 (6 bases). The CDR3 loop spans 16 amino acids. V was clipped by 3 bases and J by 0 bases, with 15 bases between them. The germline gives CDR1 SQVTM, CDR2 ANQGSEA. Full variable domain (rest looked up from reference TRBV29-1 and TRBJ2-4): SAVISQKPSRDICQRGTSLTIQCQVDSQVTMMFWYRQQPGQSLTLIATANQGSEATYESGFVIDKFPISRPNLTFSTLTVSNMSPEDSSIYLCSVEGGIGLAKNIQYFGAGTRLSVL.

The sample holds a few counts of this clonotype. CDR3 sequence reads: CSVESGTATEAFF. For the CDR3, the DNA is TGCAGCGTTGAATCGGGGACAGCCACTGAAGCTTTCTTT. The chain combines TRBV29-1 with TRBJ1-1; 7 bases map to TRBD1. Germline V gene data show CDR1 as SQVTM and CDR2 as ANQGSEA. The CDR3 loop spans 13 amino acids. V lost 2 bases to trimming and J lost 4 bases; unmatched junction nucleotides: 4.

This clonotype was seen a handful of times. This chain joins TRBV2 and TRBJ2-2, with 8 bases that match TRBD2. The germline gives CDR1 SNHLY, CDR2 FYNNEI. V was pared by 2 bases and J by 5 bases, with 4 bases of the junction left unmatched. CDR3 length: 15 residues. CDR3 sequence (DNA): TGTGCCAGCAGTGAACAGCGGGAGCCAACCGGGGAGCTGTTTTTT. As protein: CASSEQREPTGELFF. Full variable domain (outside the CDR3, taken from reference TRBV2 and TRBJ2-2): EPEVTQTPSHQVTQMGQEVILRCVPISNHLYFYWYRQILGQKVEFLVSFYNNEISEKSEIFDDQFSVERPDGSNFTLKIRSTKLEDSAMYFCASSEQREPTGELFFGEGSRLTVL.

This clonotype has a handful of counts. The J gene is TRBJ2-2, the V gene TRBV11-3, with D possibly being TRBD1 (6 bases). Trimming left V 1 base short and J 6 bases short, with 15 bases between. CDR3 length: 16 residues. CDR1 is SGHNT and CDR2 is YENEEA in the germline V gene. The CDR3 DNA is TGTGCCAGCAGCTTAGGGGAATGGGGGCGTCCCGGGGAGCTGTTTTTT. Residues: CASSLGEWGRPGELFF.

This chain links TRBV19 with TRBJ1-2; 9 bases match TRBD1. V trimming: 8 bases; J trimming: 3 bases; junction bases outside the gene matches: 10. Germline CDR1 LNHDA, CDR2 SQIVND (reference sequence). This CDR3 contains 15 residues. CDR3 protein: CASSEQGAVDYGYTF. In nucleotides, the CDR3 is TGTGCCAGTTCAGAACAGGGGGCAGTGGACTATGGCTACACCTTC.

This clonotype has a handful of counts. The genes are TRBV7-9 and TRBJ2-5; D is perhaps TRBD1 or TRBD2 (5 bases each). The germline V gene has CDR1 SEHNR and CDR2 FQNEAQ (reference sequence). The ends were cut back, 5 bases at V and 4 bases at J, with 14 bases in the middle. The CDR3 is made up of 14 amino acids. CDR3 DNA: TGTGCCAGCAGCCTCGTCGGGGACCTAGAGACCCAGTACTTC. Translation gives CASSLVGDLETQYF.

The chain uses TRBV27 and TRBJ2-7; tentatively, D is TRBD1 or TRBD2 (5 bases each). Germline CDR1 reads MNHEY; CDR2 reads SMNVEV (reference sequence). The CDR3 has 15 residues. Trimming stripped 6 bases from V and 3 bases from J, with 18 bases between. DNA of the CDR3: TGTGCCAGCAGGAGGGGCAGGGACCTGATCTACGAGCAGTACTTC. It codes for CASRRGRDLIYEQYF.

The chain joins TRBV5-5 to TRBJ1-1; D gene ambiguous. CDR1 SGHKS and CDR2 YYEKEE come from the germline V gene (reference sequence). Trimming took off 2 bases at V and 1 base at J, with 9 bases between the two ends. The CDR3 covers 14 residues. In nucleotides, the CDR3 is TGTGCCAGCAGCTTCGGCACGCCGAACACTGAAGCTTTCTTT. Translation gives CASSFGTPNTEAFF.

V usage is TRBV11-2 and J usage is TRBJ2-4; 7 nucleotides agree with TRBD1. CDR1 is SGHAT and CDR2 is FQNNGV in the germline V gene. The CDR3 runs to 16 residues. J gave up 6 bases and V 5 bases, and 13 bases lay outside the gene matches. CDR3 loop: CASSRTGATMVNIQYF. Written as DNA, the CDR3 is TGTGCCAGCAGCCGTACAGGGGCGACAATGGTAAACATTCAGTACTTC.

V is TRBV2 and J is TRBJ2-3; 12 bases agree with TRBD2. V was clipped by 11 bases and J by 2 bases; unmatched bases: 8. The germline gives CDR1 SNHLY, CDR2 FYNNEI. This CDR3 region has 15 residues. As DNA, the CDR3 is TGTGCCGGCCGAAGGACTAGCGGGACCACAGATACGCAGTATTTT. Its protein product is CAGRRTSGTTDTQYF.

Points on this clonotype: A read error may produce the germline difference seen at one junction end. The chain carries TRBV3-1 and TRBJ1-1; D uncertain. CDR1 LGHDT and CDR2 YNNKEL come from the germline V gene (reference sequence). The CDR3 is 15 amino acids. The CDR3 sequence: CTSSQDGMQVTEAFF. The CDR3 region has the DNA TGTACCAGCAGCCAAGATGGGATGCAAGTAACTGAAGCTTTCTTT.

The V gene is TRBV18, the J gene TRBJ1-2; no firm D call. Germline V CDR1 and CDR2: KGHSH, LQKENI. V gave up 0 bases and J gave up 0 bases, with 5 bases separating them. The CDR3 is made up of 14 amino acids. The CDR3 sequence: CASSPPSSNYGYTF. CDR3 in DNA: TGTGCCAGCTCACCACCCAGTTCTAACTATGGCTACACCTTC. The whole variable domain, remainder taken from reference TRBV18 and TRBJ1-2, is NAGVMQNPRHLVRRRGQEARLRCSPMKGHSHVYWYRQLPEEGLKFMVYLQKENIIDESGMPKERFSAEFPKEGPSILRIQQVVRGDSAAYFCASSPPSSNYGYTFGSGTRLTVV.

The CDR3 DNA follows: TGTGCCAGCAGTCCCCGACTAGCGGGAGAGAGAGAGACCCAGTACTTC. Protein sequence: CASSPRLAGERETQYF. This rearrangement joins TRBV6-1 to TRBJ2-5; 12 bases align to TRBD2. Germline CDR1 and CDR2: MNHNS and SASEGT. Trimming took 5 bases from V and 4 from J; bases not matched to a gene: 8. The CDR3 sequence is 16 residues long.

Comments on this clonotype: A much larger clone is a single base away; this may be a read error. The chain employs TRBV5-4 and TRBJ2-3; D is unresolved. The length of the CDR3 is 13 residues. Looked up from germline, CDR1 is SGHNT and CDR2 is YYREEE (reference sequence). The CDR3 DNA sequence: TGTGCCAGCAGCTTGGAGGGTACGGATACGCGGTATTTT. Its protein is CASSLEGTDTRYF.

There are a few counts of this clonotype. The chain couples TRBV7-8 to TRBJ2-3; TRBD1 might be the D (7 bases). CDR3 length: 15 amino acids. V dropped 5 bases and J dropped 2 bases, with 14 bases sitting between them. CDR1 and CDR2 from the germline V gene are SGHVS and FQNEAQ. CDR3 in amino acids: CASSLQGTYTDTQYF. In nucleotides, the CDR3 is TGTGCCAGCAGCCTACAGGGGACTTACACAGATACGCAGTATTTT.

In this sample, this clonotype turned up many times. This chain uses TRBV14 with TRBJ1-1; D possibly corresponds to TRBD1 (5 bases). Germline CDR1 reads SGHDN; CDR2 reads FVKESK. CDR3 size: 16 residues. Trimming pared 0 bases from V and 5 bases from J, leaving 16 bases between. CDR3 nucleotides: TGTGCCAGCAGCCAAGATCGGCGGGGGGTAGGGACTGAAGCTTTCTTT. It is translated as CASSQDRRGVGTEAFF.

In this sample, this clonotype turned up a few times. The chain is built from TRBV11-2 and TRBJ1-2, with D unclear. Trimming cost V 5 bases and J 0 bases, with 22 bases left between them. Germline CDR1 SGHAT, CDR2 FQNNGV. CDR3 length equals 18 residues. CDR3 in amino acids: CASSTVPATAATNYGYTF. CDR3 sequence (DNA): TGTGCCAGCAGCACCGTTCCAGCTACAGCTGCGACTAACTATGGCTACACCTTC.

At least ten counts were recorded for this clonotype. The chain links TRBV18 to TRBJ1-2; a weak D match, TRBD1 (5 bases). The CDR3 is 18 residues long. The V gene lost 6 bases and the J gene lost 5 bases, with 28 bases spanning the gap. From germline, CDR1 is KGHSH and CDR2 LQKENI. CDR3 sequence reads: CASSLTPSGTGTSYGYTF. The CDR3 coding sequence is TGTGCCAGCTCCCTCACACCCTCAGGGACCGGAACGTCATATGGCTACACCTTC.

The chain joins TRBV7-6 to TRBJ2-1; possibly TRBD2 for D (6 bases). The germline V gene encodes CDR1 SGHVS and CDR2 FNYEAQ. The CDR3 is 16 residues long. Between the trimmed V and J ends, which lost 2 bases and 1 base, there was a span of 12 bases. CDR3 nucleotides: TGTGCCAGCAGCTTATTCTCCGGGACTTCCTACAATGAGCAGTTCTTC. This gives the protein CASSLFSGTSYNEQFF.

This chain uses TRBV19 with TRBJ2-1; TRBD2 aligns across 9 bases. This CDR3 is built from 15 residues. Germline CDR1 LNHDA, CDR2 SQIVND (reference sequence). Trimming took 0 bases from V and 6 from J; bases not matched to a gene: 3. CDR3 DNA sequence: TGTGCCAGTAGTATAGAGGGACTAGCAAGCAATGAGCAGTTCTTC. Its translation is CASSIEGLASNEQFF.

This clonotype was found a few times. This rearrangement joins TRBV28 to TRBJ2-6; D is perhaps TRBD1 (5 bases). Trimming removed 5 bases from V and 1 base from J, with 12 bases in between. CDR1 is MDHEN and CDR2 is SYDVKM in the germline V gene. The CDR3 is 16 amino acids. The DNA of the CDR3 is TGTGCCAGCAGTATCCCACAGGTTTCTGGGGCCAACGTCCTGACTTTC. Its protein is CASSIPQVSGANVLTF. Combining the CDR3 with reference TRBV28 and TRBJ2-6 gives the whole variable domain DVKVTQSSRYLVKRTGEKVFLECVQDMDHENMFWYRQDPGLGLRLIYFSYDVKMKEKGDIPEGYSVSREKKERFSLILESASTNQTSMYLCASSIPQVSGANVLTFGAGSRLTVL.